This T cell receptor beta chain was sequenced during a study of early T cells in non-severe SARS-CoV-2 infection. Study overall: Bulk RNA taken from unsorted whole blood was sequenced, leaving chains unpaired.

This clonotype was found many times. Its antigen is unidentified. The V and J ends lost 4 bases and 5 bases, in that order; junction bases with no gene match: 5. Germline CDR1 and CDR2: KGHSH and LQKENI. This CDR3 has 13 amino acids. Attachment of unique molecular identifiers to individual cDNA molecules was performed. MiXCR, applied by TCRdb to the 5' RACE reads, yields one record per CDR3 protein. Of approximately 22,000 distinct CDR3 sequences in the sample, 4.5% are singletons; the top ten hold roughly 20%. Study results and caveats: VDJdb-based matching was biased toward anti-spike CD8 responses and missed private and CD4 specificities.

The specimen was whole blood. The TCR comes from an adult who was a healthcare worker with PCR-confirmed SARS-CoV-2 infection or an uninfected control (not recorded which). The rearrangement uses TRBV18 and TRBJ2-7; TRBD1 aligns across 7 bases. As DNA, the CDR3 is TGTGCCAGCTCACTAGGACAGGACGACGAGCAGTACTTC. It is translated as CASSLGQDDEQYF. The variable domain in full, completed from reference TRBV18 and TRBJ2-7, reads NAGVMQNPRHLVRRRGQEARLRCSPMKGHSHVYWYRQLPEEGLKFMVYLQKENIIDESGMPKERFSAEFPKEGPSILRIQQVVRGDSAAYFCASSLGQDDEQYFGPGTRLTVT.